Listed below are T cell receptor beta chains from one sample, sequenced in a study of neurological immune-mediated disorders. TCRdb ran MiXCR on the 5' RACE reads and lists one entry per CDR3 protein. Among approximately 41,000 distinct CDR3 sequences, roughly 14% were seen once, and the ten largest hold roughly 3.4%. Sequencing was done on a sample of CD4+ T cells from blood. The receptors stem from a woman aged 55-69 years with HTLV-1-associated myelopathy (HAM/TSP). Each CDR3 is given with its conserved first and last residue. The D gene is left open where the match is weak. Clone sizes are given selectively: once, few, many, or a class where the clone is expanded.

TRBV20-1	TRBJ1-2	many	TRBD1	CSARGGGTGIGYTF	TGCAGTGCCCGGGGGGGGGGGACAGGTATTGGCTACACCTTC
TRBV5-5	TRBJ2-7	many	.	CASSLAGSSSYEQYF	TGTGCCAGCAGCTTGGCCGGGTCGAGCTCCTACGAGCAGTACTTC
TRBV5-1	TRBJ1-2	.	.	CARSPRQANYGYTF	TGCGCCAGAAGCCCACGACAGGCTAACTATGGGTACACCTTC
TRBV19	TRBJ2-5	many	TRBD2	CASSIGLAGVQETQYF	TGTGCCAGTAGTATCGGACTAGCGGGAGTTCAAGAGACCCAGTACTTC
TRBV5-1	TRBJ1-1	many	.	CASSLSGARNTEAFF	TGCGCCAGCAGCTTGTCCGGGGCCAGAAACACTGAAGCTTTCTTT
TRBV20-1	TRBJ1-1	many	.	CSARGEGQNTEAFF	TGCAGTGCTAGAGGGGAGGGCCAGAACACTGAAGCTTTCTTT
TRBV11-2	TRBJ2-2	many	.	CASSLVRGSTGELFF	TGTGCCAGCAGCTTAGTTCGGGGATCCACCGGGGAGCTGTTTTTT
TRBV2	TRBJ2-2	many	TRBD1	CASKNRGLTGELFF	TGTGCCAGCAAGAACAGGGGGCTTACCGGGGAGCTGTTTTTT
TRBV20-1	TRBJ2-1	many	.	CSATGYYNEQFF	TGCAGTGCGACAGGATACTACAATGAGCAGTTCTTC
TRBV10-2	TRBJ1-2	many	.	CASSDEVNYGYTF	TGCGCCAGCAGTGACGAGGTTAACTATGGCTACACCTTC
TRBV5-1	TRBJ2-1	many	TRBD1	CASSYGTGLFEQFF	TGCGCCAGCAGCTATGGGACAGGGCTGTTCGAGCAGTTCTTC
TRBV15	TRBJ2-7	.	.	CATSRDLGSYEQYF	TGTGCCACCAGCAGAGATTTGGGTTCCTACGAGCAGTACTTC
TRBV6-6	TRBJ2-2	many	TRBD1	CASSPDPTGSGELFF	TGTGCCAGCAGCCCCGACCCGACAGGGTCCGGGGAGCTGTTTTTT
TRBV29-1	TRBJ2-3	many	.	CSVNQGGTDTQYF	TGCAGCGTTAACCAAGGGGGCACAGATACGCAGTATTTT
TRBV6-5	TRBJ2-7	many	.	CASTQGPRRTYEQYF	TGTGCCAGCACCCAAGGTCCACGCCGGACCTACGAGCAGTACTTC
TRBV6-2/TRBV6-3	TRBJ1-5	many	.	CASRWTVNQPQHF	TGTGCCAGCAGGTGGACAGTTAATCAGCCCCAGCATTTT
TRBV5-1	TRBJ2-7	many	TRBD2	CASSLDPSGAYEQYF	TGCGCCAGCAGCTTGGACCCTAGCGGCGCCTACGAGCAGTACTTC
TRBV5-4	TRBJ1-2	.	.	CASSLNRGGSEGYTF	TGTGCCAGCAGCCTTAACAGAGGGGGATCAGAAGGCTACACCTTC
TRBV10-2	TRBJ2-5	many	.	CASSEHPGRPHGVETQYF	TGCGCCAGCAGTGAGCACCCTGGAAGGCCTCACGGGGTGGAGACCCAGTACTTC
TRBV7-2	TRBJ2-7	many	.	CASSWGDSRYEQYF	TGTGCCAGCAGCTGGGGGGACAGCCGATACGAGCAGTACTTC
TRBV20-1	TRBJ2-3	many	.	CSARRFGALVDTQYF	TGCAGTGCTAGACGGTTCGGTGCGCTTGTAGATACGCAGTATTTT
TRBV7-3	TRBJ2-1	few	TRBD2	CASSLGLNNEQFF	TGTGCCAGCAGCTTGGGACTAAACAATGAGCAGTTCTTC
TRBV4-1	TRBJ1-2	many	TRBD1	CASSQDFAQGAIYGYTF	TGCGCCAGCAGCCAAGATTTCGCCCAGGGGGCAATCTATGGCTACACCTTC
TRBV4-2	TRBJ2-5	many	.	CASSLTGGNLGLQETQYF	TGTGCCAGCAGCCTCACCGGTGGTAACTTGGGGTTGCAAGAGACCCAGTACTTC
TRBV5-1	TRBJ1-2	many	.	CASSSTGTSVGYTF	TGCGCCAGCAGCTCTACAGGGACCTCGGTTGGCTACACCTTC
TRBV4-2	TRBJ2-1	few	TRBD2	CASSQGTSVNEQFF	TGTGCCAGCAGCCAAGGGACTAGCGTCAATGAGCAGTTCTTC
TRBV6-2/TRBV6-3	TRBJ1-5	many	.	CASSYQGSDNSPQHF	TGTGCCAGCAGTTACCAGGGTTCCGACAACTCGCCCCAGCATTTT
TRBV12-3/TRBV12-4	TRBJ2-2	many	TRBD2	CASSFGRGGAGELFF	TGTGCCAGCAGTTTCGGGCGGGGGGGCGCCGGGGAGCTGTTTTTT
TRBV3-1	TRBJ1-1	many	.	CASSPTGELTEAFF	TGTGCCAGCAGCCCGACGGGCGAGTTGACTGAAGCTTTCTTT
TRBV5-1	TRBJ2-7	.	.	CASSFEADSYEQYF	TGCGCCAGCAGCTTTGAGGCGGATTCCTACGAGCAGTACTTC
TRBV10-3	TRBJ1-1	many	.	CAISQATNTEAFF	TGTGCCATCAGCCAGGCCACGAACACTGAAGCTTTCTTT
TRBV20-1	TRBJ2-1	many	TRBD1	CSADGDRGSNEQFF	TGCAGTGCTGACGGGGACAGGGGGTCCAATGAGCAGTTCTTC
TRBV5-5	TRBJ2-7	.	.	CASSLTSSAYEQYF	TGTGCCAGCAGCTTGACAAGTTCGGCCTACGAGCAGTACTTC
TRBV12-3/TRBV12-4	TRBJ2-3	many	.	CASSRSTATQYF	TGTGCCAGCAGTAGATCAACGGCTACGCAGTATTTT
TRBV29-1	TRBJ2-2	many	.	CSAAAAGHGELFF	TGCAGCGCTGCAGCGGCCGGCCACGGGGAGCTGTTTTTT
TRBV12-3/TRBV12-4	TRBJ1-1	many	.	CASSLENTEAFF	TGTGCCAGCAGTTTGGAGAACACTGAAGCTTTCTTT
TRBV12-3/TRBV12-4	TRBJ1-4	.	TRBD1	CASSIGQEGRLFF	TGTGCCAGCAGTATCGGACAGGAGGGACGGCTGTTTTTT
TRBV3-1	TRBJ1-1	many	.	CASSPEGRGRNTEAFF	TGTGCCAGCAGCCCTGAAGGGCGGGGGAGGAACACTGAAGCTTTCTTT
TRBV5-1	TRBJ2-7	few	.	CASSQDYEQYF	TGCGCCAGCAGCCAGGACTACGAGCAGTATTTC
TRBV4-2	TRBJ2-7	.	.	CASSSVGSPYEQYF	TGTGCCAGCAGCTCCGTGGGCTCCCCCTACGAGCAGTACTTC
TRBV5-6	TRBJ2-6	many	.	CASSLPGTYSGANVLTF	TGTGCCAGCAGCTTGCCAGGGACTTACTCTGGGGCCAACGTCCTGACTTTC
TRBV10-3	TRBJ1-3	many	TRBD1	CAISVATGEGNTIYF	TGTGCCATCAGTGTCGCGACAGGGGAAGGAAACACCATATATTTT
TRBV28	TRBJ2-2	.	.	CASSLRQSNTGYLFF	TGTGCCAGCAGCTTGAGACAGTCGAACACCGGGTATCTGTTTTTT
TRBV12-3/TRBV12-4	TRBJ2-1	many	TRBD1	CASRAGTGGYNEQFF	TGTGCCAGCAGAGCCGGGACAGGGGGCTACAATGAGCAGTTCTTC
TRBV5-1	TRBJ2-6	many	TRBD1	CASRLEGASGANVLTF	TGCGCCAGCCGCCTCGAGGGGGCTTCTGGGGCCAACGTCCTGACTTTC
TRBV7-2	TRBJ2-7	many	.	CASSLPFQTYEQYF	TGTGCCAGCAGCTTACCCTTCCAAACCTACGAGCAGTACTTC